This T cell receptor beta chain was found in a study of shared clonotypes between healthy human individuals. Findings and limits, study-wide: Sequencing of the sorted subsets was shown by rarefaction to be incomplete despite large depth. It was expected that sequencing depth would affect clonotype sharing among donors.

In the case of this clone: As yet, its antigen is unknown.

Terminally differentiated effector memory CD45RA+ cells were left out of the naive CD8 fraction, which was CD45RO-negative and positively selected for CCR7. Recent acute infections and vaccinations were absent in the healthy HIV-negative adult donors. Germline lookup yields CDR1 SGHVS and CDR2 FNYEAQ. The ends lost 0 bases at V and 0 bases at J; junction bases unmatched: 8. This CDR3 has 21 residues. Clones were read by immunoSEQ multiplex PCR, and TCRdb kept only the in-frame ones, dropping some. The sample has around 580,000 clones; 98% are singletons. The chain carries TRBV7-6 and TRBJ2-1, with 16 bases lining up with TRBD2. The specimen sequenced was naive CD8+ T cells sorted from blood. The receptor was isolated from a young man in good health. In DNA, the CDR3 is TGTGCCAGCAGCTTAGCCCGACCGGGACTAGCGGGAGGGAGCTCCTACAATGAGCAGTTCTTC. This translates into CASSLARPGLAGGSSYNEQFF. The full variable domain, its missing parts supplied by reference TRBV7-6 and TRBJ2-1, is GAGVSQSPRYKVTKRGQDVALRCDPISGHVSLYWYRQALGQGPEFLTYFNYEAQQDKSGLPNDRFSAERPEGSISTLTIQRTEQRDSAMYRCASSLARPGLAGGSSYNEQFFGPGTRLTVL.